The entry that follows covers one TCR beta chain sequence. Its antigen is unknown. Base qualities were left out, and no much larger clone turns up one base away. The collaborating institutions used their own protocols to collect whole blood in K2EDTA tubes. For TCRbeta analysis, collaborators shipped samples as frozen whole blood, isolated PBMCs, or DNA extracted from either of those sample types. CDR1 and CDR2 were assigned from the germline V gene as SGHRS and YFSETQ. Its CDR3 holds 14 amino acids, cysteine through phenylalanine. Left in the record is the CDR3 DNA by itself, 42 bases read in frame from the first base. At the junction V is shortened by 1 base and J by 4 bases, with 8 bases in between. The sample is drawn from a study of blood T cell repertoires in COVID-19 (TCRdb year 2020). Regarding the research as a whole: Samples covering the acute and convalescent phases of COVID-19 were provided by collaborators in the United States, Italy and Spain. The prospective study material was composed of cDNA or gDNA derived from T cells, B-cell-depleted T cells, or PBMCs. Deeply sampled blood TCRbeta repertoires from subjects exposed to, actively infected with, or recovered from COVID-19 were included in the dataset. The repertoires were released in a freely available public database meant as a resource for research on the immune response to SARS-CoV-2. Samples were obtained from the ongoing ImmuneRACE study (first 160 participants) and from 1,254 subjects provided by 6 global collaborators. A de-identified subject ID, COVID-19 status, age in years and sex were almost always included in the sample metadata. Where HLA class I and class II types were available, the types were taken from metadata supplied by the sample provider, not from assay-based typing.

The study at large found these results: The amount of clinical and demographic metadata varied by source and participant and was provided uncurated.

TCRbeta CDR3 regions were amplified from genomic DNA by means of the immunoSEQ Assay, a bias-controlled multiplex PCR. The original pipeline was this. The number of nucleated cells in each sample was estimated by amplification of reference gene primers within the assay. To quantify the absolute abundance of each unique TCRbeta CDR3 rearrangement, sequence reads were collapsed and filtered. For each sample, productive Simpson clonality was calculated as the square root of Simpson's diversity index across productive rearrangements. In its TCRdb copy, this immuneACCESS table keeps in-frame sequences only and misses some clones. Where compared with another copy, unresolved V genes explain less than half of these, and the others have no known cause. That table is the source of V, J and clone size, and D and trimming were worked out from the DNA. Within this sample are about 220,000 clones, with roughly four fifths of them counted one time only. The ten largest make up roughly 2.6% of the sample.

The chain joins TRBV5-1 to TRBJ1-4, with no confident D gene call. The receptor comes from a woman aged 40 to 50 with active or convalescent COVID-19. Specimen: peripheral blood. CDR3 protein: CASSLRAVNEKLFF. The nucleotide sequence reads as follows: TGCGCCAGCAGCTTGCGAGCGGTTAATGAAAAACTGTTTTTT.